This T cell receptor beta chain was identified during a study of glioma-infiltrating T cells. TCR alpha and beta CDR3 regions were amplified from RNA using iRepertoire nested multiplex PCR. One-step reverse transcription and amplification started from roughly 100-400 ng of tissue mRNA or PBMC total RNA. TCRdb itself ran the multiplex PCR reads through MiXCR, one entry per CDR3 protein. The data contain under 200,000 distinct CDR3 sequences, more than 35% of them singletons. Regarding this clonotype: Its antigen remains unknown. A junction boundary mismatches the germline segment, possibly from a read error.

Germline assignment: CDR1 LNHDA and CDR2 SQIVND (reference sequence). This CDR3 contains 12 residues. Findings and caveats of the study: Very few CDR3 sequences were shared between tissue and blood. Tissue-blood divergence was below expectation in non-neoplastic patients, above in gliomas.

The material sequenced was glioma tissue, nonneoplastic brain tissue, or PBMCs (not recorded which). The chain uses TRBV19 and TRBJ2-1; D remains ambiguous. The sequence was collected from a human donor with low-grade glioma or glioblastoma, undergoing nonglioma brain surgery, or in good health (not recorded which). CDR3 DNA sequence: TGTGCCAGTAGGAATCCCCACAATGAGAAGTTCTTC. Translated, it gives CASRNPHNEKFF. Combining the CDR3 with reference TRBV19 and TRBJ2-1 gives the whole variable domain DGGITQSPKYLFRKEGQNVTLSCEQNLNHDAMYWYRQDPGQGLRLIYYSQIVNDFQKGDIAEGYSVSREKKESFPLTVTSAQKNPTAFYLCASRNPHNEKFFGPGTRLTVL.